This passage covers 22 T cell receptor beta chains from one sample sequenced in a study of CD8+ T cells in alopecia areata. RNA extraction was followed by reverse transcription into cDNA, which acted as the sequencing template. Clones were read by immunoSEQ multiplex PCR, and TCRdb kept only the in-frame ones, dropping some. The table has 150,000 to 200,000 clones, 55% seen once. Sequences were obtained from CD4+ T cells sorted from blood. The receptors originated from a human donor in good health.

This clone was observed once. CDR3 protein: CASSLSISSYEQYF. Here the CDR3 DNA reads TGCGCCAGCAGCTTAAGTATCTCCTCCTACGAGCAGTACTTC. This rearrangement joins TRBV5-1 to TRBJ2-7; D uncertain. This CDR3 is built from 14 residues. Germline CDR1 and CDR2: SGHRS and YFSETQ. V dropped 2 bases and J dropped 0 bases, with 9 bases sitting between them.

J is TRBJ2-2 and V is TRBV4-1, with D possibly TRBD2 on 5 matching bases. The germline V and J ends were trimmed by 4 bases and 1 base, with 13 bases remaining between them. The CDR3 is 16 amino acids. Germline loops: CDR1 MGHRA, CDR2 YSYEKL. The DNA for the CDR3 is TGCGCCAGCAGCCGGTTCGAGGGAAAGAACACCGGGGAGCTGTTTTTT. Translating gives CASSRFEGKNTGELFF.

This chain links TRBV29-1 with TRBJ1-2; D call uncertain. With 1 base removed from V and 8 bases from J, the gap between germline ends came to 14 bases. Germline V gene data show CDR1 as SQVTM and CDR2 as ANQGSEA. This CDR3 region has 13 residues. CDR3 in amino acids: CSVEVMRHGGYTF. As DNA, the CDR3 is TGCAGCGTTGAAGTAATGCGCCATGGGGGCTACACCTTC.

In its sample, this clone was seen a few times. The chain has TRBV4-2 and TRBJ2-2, with TRBD2 matching 9 bases. The trim removed 0 bases at V and 4 bases at J, leaving 3 bases unmatched. The V gene's germline CDR1 is LGHNA and CDR2 YNFKEQ. The length of the CDR3 is 16 residues. The CDR3 DNA follows: TGTGCCAGCAGCCAAGAAACTAGCGGGTTCACCGGGGAGCTGTTTTTT. As protein: CASSQETSGFTGELFF.

This chain connects TRBV29-1 to TRBJ1-4, with 8 bases that match TRBD1. Germline values: CDR1 SQVTM, CDR2 ANQGSEA. V gave up 5 bases and J gave up 5 bases; unmatched junction bases: 4. The CDR3 loop spans 13 amino acids. Here the CDR3 reads CSVQGARNEKLFF. The CDR3 DNA reads as TGCAGCGTTCAGGGGGCACGGAATGAAAAACTGTTTTTT.

This clone was found a few times. This chain links TRBV18 with TRBJ2-5; 7 bases fit TRBD1. The V gene end was trimmed by 3 bases and the J gene end by 3 bases; junction bases not matched to a gene: 7. The CDR3 extends over 15 amino acids. The germline CDR1 and CDR2 sequences are KGHSH and LQKENI. CDR3 sequence reads: CASSPNRGGEETQYF. The DNA for the CDR3 is TGTGCCAGCTCACCCAACAGGGGTGGAGAAGAGACCCAGTACTTC.

This chain uses TRBV5-1 with TRBJ1-1; D is ambiguous. The V and J ends lost 4 bases and 2 bases respectively, with 12 bases between them. This CDR3 is 14 amino acids long. Germline CDR1 SGHRS, CDR2 YFSETQ. CDR3 sequence: CASSTGPVNTEAFF. CDR3 in DNA: TGCGCCAGCAGCACCGGACCGGTTAACACTGAAGCTTTCTTT.

The genes are TRBV5-1 and TRBJ1-1; tentative D call: TRBD1 (5 bases). This CDR3 has 15 amino acids. The V gene's germline CDR1 is SGHRS and CDR2 YFSETQ. Trimming shortened V by 4 bases and J by 0 bases, and 13 bases separated the two germline ends. The chain's CDR3 is CASSTDGTVNTEAFF. CDR3 nucleotides: TGCGCCAGCAGCACGGATGGGACGGTGAACACTGAAGCTTTCTTT.

V usage is TRBV28 and J usage is TRBJ2-3; tentative D call: TRBD2 (5 bases). The germline V gene encodes CDR1 MDHEN and CDR2 SYDVKM. CDR3 size: 13 residues. Deletions cut 6 bases from V and 6 bases from J, with 13 bases between. The CDR3 is CASSRDTGDTQYF. In DNA form, the CDR3 reads TGTGCCAGCAGCCGAGACACGGGGGATACGCAGTATTTT.

CDR3 in amino acids: CASSPRQGSGTEAFF. The CDR3 bases are TGTGCCAGCAGCCCCAGACAGGGGTCGGGCACTGAAGCTTTCTTT. The genes are TRBV5-4 and TRBJ1-1, with TRBD1 matching over 8 bases. The germline CDR1 and CDR2 sequences are SGHNT and YYREEE (reference sequence). V dropped 4 bases and J dropped 4; count of bases not matched to a gene: 9. CDR3 length equals 15 residues.

V and J are TRBV28 and TRBJ2-7, with 9 bases fitting TRBD1. Germline V CDR1 and CDR2: MDHEN, SYDVKM. The V and J ends lost 5 bases and 0 bases, in that order; junction bases with no gene match: 8. The CDR3 sequence is 16 residues long. The CDR3 nucleotides read TGTGCCAGCAGTGGAACGGGGACAGGGAGCTCCTACGAGCAGTACTTC. It encodes CASSGTGTGSSYEQYF.

V gene TRBV5-1 combines with J gene TRBJ1-1; D ambiguous. The CDR3 is made up of 17 amino acids. Trimming left V 4 bases short and J 3 bases short, with 22 bases between. Per germline, CDR1 SGHRS and CDR2 YFSETQ. The chain's CDR3 is CASSPEIARVGHTEAFF. The CDR3 nucleotides read TGCGCCAGCAGCCCGGAAATCGCACGGGTAGGGCACACTGAAGCTTTCTTT.

The chain employs TRBV2 and TRBJ2-3; D gene uncertain. Trimming cost V 8 bases and J 6 bases, with 6 bases left between them. The germline V gene has CDR1 SNHLY and CDR2 FYNNEI. This CDR3 is 10 amino acids long. CDR3 bases: TGTGCCAGCGGGGATGATACGCAGTATTTT. Its protein product is CASGDDTQYF.

The chain has TRBV7-8 and TRBJ1-4; D ambiguous. Germline V CDR1 and CDR2: SGHVS, FQNEAQ. The CDR3 is made up of 18 amino acids. Trimming left V 1 base short and J 7 bases short, with 22 bases between. This CDR3 is CASSLGELPGREGEKLFF. The CDR3, as DNA: TGTGCCAGCAGCTTAGGGGAACTCCCGGGCCGCGAAGGTGAAAAACTGTTTTTT.

In this sample, this clone turned up a few times. This chain connects TRBV27 to TRBJ1-3; TRBD1 matches 7 bases. CDR3 length equals 15 residues. J was trimmed by 2 bases and V by 6 bases; bases with no gene match: 7. Germline V CDR1 and CDR2: MNHEY, SMNVEV (reference sequence). CDR3 coding DNA: TGTGCCAGCAGCCGAACAGGGGAGCCTGGAAACACCATATATTTT. It codes for CASSRTGEPGNTIYF.

V is TRBV6-5 and J is TRBJ2-3; weak D call: TRBD2 (6 bases). Per the germline V gene, CDR1 is MNHEY and CDR2 is SVGAGI. The V and J ends lost 5 bases and 5 bases respectively, with 17 bases between them. The CDR3 runs to 15 residues. The DNA of the CDR3 is TGTGCCAGCAGTCAAAGTTACACCGGGGGAGATACGCAGTATTTT. It codes for CASSQSYTGGDTQYF.

The rearrangement joins TRBV30 to TRBJ2-3; no reliable D call. Trimming removed 1 base from V and 5 bases from J, with 7 bases in between. The germline V gene has CDR1 GTSNPN and CDR2 SVGIG (reference sequence). This CDR3 spans 12 amino acids. The CDR3 reads CAWSDTVDTQYF. The CDR3 nucleotides read TGTGCCTGGAGTGATACAGTAGATACGCAGTATTTT.

V usage is TRBV5-1 and J usage is TRBJ2-4; no definite D call. CDR1 and CDR2 (germline): SGHRS, YFSETQ. The CDR3 covers 14 residues. The V and J ends lost 0 bases and 7 bases respectively, with 11 bases between them. The CDR3 region is CASSLGLLGNIQYF. The CDR3 region has the DNA TGCGCCAGCAGCTTGGGCCTTCTTGGGAACATTCAGTACTTC.

The chain joins TRBV4-2 to TRBJ1-4; D ambiguous. There are 15 residues in the CDR3. Germline V CDR1 and CDR2: LGHNA, YNFKEQ. V lost 4 bases to trimming and J lost 0 bases, with 9 bases between them. The CDR3 reads CASSPYSSTNEKLFF. CDR3 bases: TGTGCCAGCAGCCCTTACTCTTCAACTAATGAAAAACTGTTTTTT.

V usage is TRBV25-1 and J usage is TRBJ2-6; 10 nucleotides match TRBD1. V shed 3 bases and J 6 bases; nucleotides not matched to a gene: 5. CDR1 MGHDK and CDR2 SYGVNS come from the germline V gene. The CDR3 is 16 residues long. CDR3 DNA: TGTGCCAGCAGTGACCGGACAGGGGGTGTGGCCAACGTCCTGACTTTC. It specifies CASSDRTGGVANVLTF.

The rearrangement uses TRBV5-1 and TRBJ2-6; possibly TRBD2 for D (6 bases). Germline values: CDR1 SGHRS, CDR2 YFSETQ. V lost 0 bases to trimming and J lost 1 base, with 14 bases between them. CDR3 size: 18 residues. The CDR3: CASSLDGTAGSGANVLTF. DNA for the CDR3: TGCGCCAGCAGCTTGGACGGGACCGCGGGGTCTGGGGCCAACGTCCTGACTTTC.

A few counts support this clone. In DNA form, the CDR3 reads TGCAGTGCTAGAGATCAGTGGTCCCAGTACTTC. Its protein is CSARDQWSQYF. V and J are TRBV20-1 and TRBJ2-5, with D uncertain. V dropped 0 bases and J dropped 9 bases, with 8 bases sitting between them. Germline CDR1 reads DFQATT; CDR2 reads SNEGSKA (reference sequence). CDR3 length: 11 amino acids.